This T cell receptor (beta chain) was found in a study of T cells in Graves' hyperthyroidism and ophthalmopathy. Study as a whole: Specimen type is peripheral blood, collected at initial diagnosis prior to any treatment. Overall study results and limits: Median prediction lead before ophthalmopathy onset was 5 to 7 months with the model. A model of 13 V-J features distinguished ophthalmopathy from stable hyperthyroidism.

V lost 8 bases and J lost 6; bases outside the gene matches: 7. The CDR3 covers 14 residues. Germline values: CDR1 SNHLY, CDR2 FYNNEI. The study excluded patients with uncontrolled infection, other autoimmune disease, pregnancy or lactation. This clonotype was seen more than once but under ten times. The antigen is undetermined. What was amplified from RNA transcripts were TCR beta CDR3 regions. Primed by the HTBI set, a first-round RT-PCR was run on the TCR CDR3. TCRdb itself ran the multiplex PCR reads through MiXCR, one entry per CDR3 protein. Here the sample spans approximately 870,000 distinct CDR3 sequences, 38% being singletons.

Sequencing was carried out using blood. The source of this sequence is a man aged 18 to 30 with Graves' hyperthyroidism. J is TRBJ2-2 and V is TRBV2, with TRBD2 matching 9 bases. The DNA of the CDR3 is TGTGCCAGCGAAGCGGGGGGCGCCGCCGGGGAGCTGTTTTTT. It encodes CASEAGGAAGELFF.